This TCR beta chain stems from a study of shared clonotypes between healthy human individuals. Study background: Each donor contributed plates that comprised three CD4 naive, three CD4 memory, two CD8 naive and one CD8 memory.

CD45RO-negative, CCR7-positively selected cells formed the naive CD8 fraction, excluding terminally differentiated effector memory CD45RA+ cells. Germline V lookup: CDR1 MDHEN, CDR2 SYDVKM. Trimming left V 4 bases short and J 6 bases short, with 10 bases between. This CDR3 comprises 12 residues. Genomic DNA per cell subset filled all wells of several immunoSEQ plates. Assay: immunoSEQ multiplex PCR; the TCRdb copy retains only in-frame clones and omits some. The sample holds millions of clones, roughly 91% seen once. This chain links TRBV28 with TRBJ2-7; a weak D match, TRBD1 (5 bases). The clonotype comes from a man aged 18 to 30 in good health. Some clones in this sample may be carry-over from other donors' samples. The sample comprised naive CD8+ T cells from PBMCs. CDR3 sequence reads: CASSYVDSEQYF. The CDR3 region has the DNA TGTGCCAGCAGTTATGTTGACAGCGAGCAGTACTTC.